The 13 T cell receptor beta chains below were found in one sample sequenced in a study of EBV T-cell therapy then PD-1 blockade in nasopharyngeal carcinoma. Here immunoSEQ multiplex PCR was the method, and the copy in TCRdb shows in-frame clones only, minus some. This table holds about 17,000 clones, 75% to 90% found once. Their cognate antigens are unknown. Treatment of the sample: AdE1-LMPpoly-expanded autologous EBV-specific T-cell therapy followed by anti-PD-1 nivolumab. The sample consisted of CD8+ T cells from blood, taken at day 0 from a patient whose treatment included autologous EBV-specific T cells and nivolumab. The receptor source for this set is a man in his forties with nasopharyngeal carcinoma.

V and J are TRBV4-2 and TRBJ2-3; 8 bases align to TRBD2. This CDR3 region has 16 residues. The germline gives CDR1 LGHNA, CDR2 YNFKEQ. The V gene end was trimmed by 1 base and the J gene end by 7 bases; junction bases not matched to a gene: 10. The DNA for the CDR3 is TGTGCCAGCAGCCAAGCTATAGGACTAGCAGGCCATACGCAGTATTTT. Protein sequence: CASSQAIGLAGHTQYF.

The genes are TRBV3-1 (or the pseudogene TRBV3-2) and TRBJ2-5, with 9 bases fitting TRBD2. The germline CDR1 and CDR2 sequences are LGHDT and YNNKEL (reference sequence). The length of the CDR3 is 17 residues. The J segment lost 3 bases and the V segment lost 0 bases, leaving 8 bases of the junction unmatched. DNA for the CDR3: TGTGCCAGCAGCCAAGAAGGCGGGGGGGACCCAAAAGAGACCCAGTACTTC. Translated: CASSQEGGGDPKETQYF.

The chain joins TRBV7-9 to TRBJ2-7; TRBD2 aligns across 9 bases. Germline V gene data show CDR1 as SEHNR and CDR2 as FQNEAQ (reference sequence). With V trimmed by 5 bases and J by 6 bases, 14 bases remained unmatched. The CDR3 has 16 amino acids. CDR3 in amino acids: CASSPASGEKPGEQYF. The CDR3 DNA follows: TGTGCCAGCAGCCCCGCTAGCGGGGAGAAACCCGGCGAGCAGTACTTC. The whole variable domain, filled in from reference TRBV7-9 and TRBJ2-7, reads DTGVSQNPRHKITKRGQNVTFRCDPISEHNRLYWYRQTLGQGPEFLTYFQNEAQLEKSRLLSDRFSAERPKGSFSTLEIQRTEQGDSAMYLCASSPASGEKPGEQYFGPGTRLTVT.

The V gene is TRBV4-3, the J gene TRBJ1-6; D is undetermined. The CDR3 extends over 13 amino acids. Germline values: CDR1 LGHNA, CDR2 YSLEER. The V end lost 0 bases, the J end lost 10 bases, and 7 bases lay between the germline ends. The CDR3 DNA sequence: TGCGCCAGCAGCCAAGAAAGCGGCTCACCCCTCCACTTT. It translates to CASSQESGSPLHF.

The genes are TRBV18 and TRBJ2-2, with 8 nucleotides matching TRBD1. CDR1 KGHSH and CDR2 LQKENI come from the germline V gene. The ends lost 5 bases at V and 6 bases at J; junction bases unmatched: 8. CDR3 size: 15 residues. CDR3 sequence: CASSSGTGASGELFF. The DNA for the CDR3 is TGTGCCAGCTCATCCGGGACAGGCGCTTCCGGGGAGCTGTTTTTT.

The rearrangement joins TRBV9 to TRBJ2-7; 9 nucleotides align to TRBD2. Trimming removed 0 bases from V and 3 bases from J; junction bases left unmatched: 7. Per the germline V gene, CDR1 is SGDLS and CDR2 is YYNGEE. The CDR3 has 16 amino acids. CDR3 sequence reads: CASSVGGSGGFYEQYF. In nucleotides, the CDR3 is TGTGCCAGCAGCGTAGGGGGTAGCGGGGGCTTCTACGAGCAGTACTTC.

The chain employs TRBV6-5 and TRBJ1-1, with D possibly being TRBD1 (5 bases). The CDR3 loop spans 14 amino acids. V was trimmed by 5 bases and J by 4 bases, leaving 14 bases between them. Germline lookup yields CDR1 MNHEY and CDR2 SVGAGI. In DNA, the CDR3 is TGTGCCAGCAGTCTTGGGGGGGGGTTCACTGAAGCTTTCTTT. It specifies CASSLGGGFTEAFF.

The rearrangement links TRBV4-3 to TRBJ2-5, with D perhaps TRBD1 or TRBD2 (7 bases each). Between the trimmed V and J ends, which lost 1 base and 5 bases, there was a span of 14 bases. Per germline, CDR1 LGHNA and CDR2 YSLEER. This CDR3 contains 15 residues. CDR3 residues: CASSQVAGGVETQYF. The CDR3 DNA reads TGCGCCAGCAGCCAAGTCGCAGGGGGGGTGGAGACCCAGTACTTC.

The chain is built from TRBV3-1 (or the pseudogene TRBV3-2) and TRBJ2-2; no reliable D call. Germline V gives CDR1 LGHDT, CDR2 YNNKEL (reference sequence). Trimming took 6 bases from V and 1 from J, leaving 6 bases between them. The CDR3 contains 13 residues. CDR3 nucleotides: TGTGCCAGCAGTCGACGGAACACCGGGGAGCTGTTTTTT. It encodes CASSRRNTGELFF.

V gene TRBV5-4 combines with J gene TRBJ1-6; possible D gene TRBD1, 5 bases. V was trimmed by 0 bases and J by 15 bases, leaving 13 bases between them. This CDR3 has 13 amino acids. Germline values: CDR1 SGHNT, CDR2 YYREEE (reference sequence). The chain's CDR3 is CASSLGDSRDLHF. The CDR3 DNA follows: TGTGCCAGCAGCTTGGGGGATTCCAGGGACCTCCACTTT.

The chain employs TRBV27 and TRBJ1-4; a weak D match, TRBD1 (5 bases). Germline-derived CDR1 and CDR2 are MNHEY and SMNVEV (reference sequence). The CDR3 runs to 14 residues. The V and J ends lost 5 bases and 4 bases respectively, with 11 bases between them. The CDR3: CASSPRVINEKLFF. CDR3 nucleotide sequence: TGTGCCAGCAGTCCCAGGGTTATTAATGAAAAACTGTTTTTT. The full variable domain, rest sourced from reference TRBV27 and TRBJ1-4, is EAQVTQNPRYLITVTGKKLTVTCSQNMNHEYMSWYRQDPGLGLRQIYYSMNVEVTDKGDVPEGYKVSRKEKRNFPLILESPSPNQTSLYFCASSPRVINEKLFFGSGTQLSVL.

The J gene is TRBJ2-7, the V gene TRBV19; tentatively, D is TRBD2 (6 bases). Germline-derived CDR1 and CDR2 are LNHDA and SQIVND (reference sequence). V shed 6 bases and J shed 6 bases, with 9 bases lying between them. The CDR3 spans 11 residues. The CDR3 here is CASSSGGEQYF. The CDR3 coding sequence is TGTGCCAGTAGCTCCGGGGGCGAGCAGTACTTC.

Concerning this clone itself: Other DNA sequences in the sample encode the same CDR3. The chain links TRBV9 to TRBJ1-5; no definite D call. CDR3 length: 15 residues. V lost 0 bases to trimming and J lost 0 bases, with 7 bases between them. The germline gives CDR1 SGDLS, CDR2 YYNGEE. The CDR3 DNA follows: TGTGCCAGCAGCGTAGGCAGCTATAGCAATCAGCCCCAGCATTTT. This sequence encodes CASSVGSYSNQPQHF.